The entry that follows covers one T cell receptor (beta chain) sequence. Its antigen is unknown. This specimen comes from a study of T cell responses to AZD1222 COVID-19 vaccine. Study-wide results and caveats: Unmutated variant regions are reportedly targeted by nearly half of spike-specific TCRs. CD4 TCRs linked to vaccination spanned spike, dominating at 160-218 and 743-854. Baseline serology detected seropositivity in only five to seven AZD1222 recipients. Spike-specific TCR breadth and depth rose after two AZD1222 doses.

CDR1 and CDR2 from the germline V gene are LNHNV and YYDKDF (reference sequence). The length of the CDR3 is 15 residues. The germline V and J ends were trimmed by 0 bases and 8 bases, with 16 bases remaining between them. Clones were sequenced by immunoSEQ multiplex PCR, and TCRdb holds only the in-frame ones, with some missing. This sample has approximately 140,000 clones, with 91% found just once. Sequenced material: peripheral blood, taken 28 days after the second AZD1222 dose. The rearrangement uses TRBV15 and TRBJ1-2; D possibly corresponds to TRBD1 (6 bases). The TCR sequence derives from an adult who received the AZD1222 COVID-19 vaccine. CDR3 sequence (DNA): TGTGCCACCAGCAGAGATCTTCCGACAGGAAGGGGCTACACCTTC. It yields the protein CATSRDLPTGRGYTF.